Listed here are 31 T cell receptor beta chains from one sample, sequenced in a study of beta chain features in type 1 diabetes. Every isolated RNA sample was fully reverse transcribed, so sequencing captured expressed TCRB transcripts. Libraries were prepared by immunoSEQ multiplex PCR; TCRdb keeps only in-frame clonotypes and omits some of them. This sample has approximately 400,000 clones; about 15% occur once, and the top ten carry about 0.018%. The sample taken for sequencing was naive CD4+ T cells from blood. These TCRs come from a woman aged 18-29 years in good health.

Written as DNA, the CDR3 is TGCGCCAGCAGTGGCGGGAGGGTAGGGAGAGAGACCCAGTACTTC. This gives the protein CASSGGRVGRETQYF. V usage is TRBV23-1 and J usage is TRBJ2-5, with TRBD2 matching over 9 bases. TRBV23-1 falls under the ORF class, with uncertain function. The CDR3 is 15 amino acids. J lost 4 bases, V lost 5 bases, and 8 bases had no gene match.

This clone has a handful of counts. As DNA, the CDR3 is TGTGCCAGCACCGAAGGACTAGCGGGAGTTTCCACCGGGGAGCTGTTTTTT. It is translated as CASTEGLAGVSTGELFF. The chain employs TRBV7-9 and TRBJ2-2, with 13 bases matching TRBD2. Germline CDR1 reads SEHNR; CDR2 reads FQNEAQ (reference sequence). This CDR3 is built from 17 residues. The junction had 9 bases not matched to a gene; V was cut back by 7 bases and J by 4 bases.

This clone was counted only a few times. The chain carries TRBV7-9 and TRBJ1-1; TRBD1 might be the D (6 bases). The CDR3 is made up of 15 amino acids. Germline assignment: CDR1 SEHNR and CDR2 FQNEAQ (reference sequence). Trimming took off 1 base at V and 0 bases at J, with 9 bases between the two ends. In DNA, the CDR3 is TGTGCCAGCAGCTTAGAGGACAGCCTGAACACTGAAGCTTTCTTT. Protein: CASSLEDSLNTEAFF.

The rearrangement joins TRBV2 to TRBJ2-1, with D possibly being TRBD2 (5 bases). CDR3 length: 13 residues. Trimming removed 11 bases from V and 0 bases from J, with 11 bases in between. Germline values: CDR1 SNHLY, CDR2 FYNNEI. CDR3 bases: TGTGCCGGGAGTTCCGTCTCCTACAATGAGCAGTTCTTC. Amino acid sequence: CAGSSVSYNEQFF. Using reference TRBV2 and TRBJ2-1 for the parts outside the CDR3, the full variable domain is EPEVTQTPSHQVTQMGQEVILRCVPISNHLYFYWYRQILGQKVEFLVSFYNNEISEKSEIFDDQFSVERPDGSNFTLKIRSTKLEDSAMYFCAGSSVSYNEQFFGPGTRLTVL.

This clone was seen a few times. V gene TRBV9 combines with J gene TRBJ2-1, with TRBD2 identical over 11 bases. Trimming removed 0 bases from V and 7 bases from J; junction bases left unmatched: 6. This CDR3 region has 16 residues. The germline gives CDR1 SGDLS, CDR2 YYNGEE. Here the CDR3 reads CASSVGTSGSYNEQFF. In DNA form, the CDR3 reads TGTGCCAGCAGCGTAGGAACTAGCGGGAGTTATAATGAGCAGTTCTTC.

The chain employs TRBV5-4 and TRBJ2-3; 12 bases line up with TRBD2. V trimming: 5 bases; J trimming: 3 bases; junction bases outside the gene matches: 10. CDR1 and CDR2 (germline): SGHNT, YYREEE (reference sequence). The CDR3 is made up of 17 amino acids. The CDR3 DNA follows: TGTGCCAGCAGGGCGACTAGCGGGAGATCAGCAACAGATACGCAGTATTTT. Translating gives CASRATSGRSATDTQYF.

This chain uses TRBV28 with TRBJ2-1, with 11 positions matching TRBD2. The CDR3 consists of 16 residues. The germline V gene encodes CDR1 MDHEN and CDR2 SYDVKM. After removal of 7 bases from V and 6 bases from J, the junction contained 11 bases not matched to a gene. The CDR3 sequence is CASTLLAGGPFNEQFF. In DNA form, the CDR3 reads TGTGCCAGCACCCTTTTAGCGGGAGGGCCGTTCAATGAGCAGTTCTTC.

The chain links TRBV7-3 to TRBJ2-1; TRBD2 matches at 10 bases. The CDR3 runs 15 residues. Germline values: CDR1 SGHTA, CDR2 FQGTGA. The V segment lost 2 bases and the J segment 9 bases; nucleotides outside the gene matches: 7. For the CDR3, the DNA is TGTGCCAGCAGCTTATATAGCGGGAGGCAGAGTGAGCAGTTCTTC. Translating gives CASSLYSGRQSEQFF.

The chain is built from TRBV9 and TRBJ2-2; 11 bases are shared with TRBD2. J lost 6 bases, V lost 0 bases, and 7 bases had no gene match. The V gene's germline CDR1 is SGDLS and CDR2 YYNGEE. The CDR3 has 17 amino acids. This CDR3 reads CASSVGVAGGQSGELFF. For the CDR3, the DNA is TGTGCCAGCAGCGTAGGGGTAGCGGGAGGGCAATCCGGGGAGCTGTTTTTT.

This clone was seen a handful of times. DNA of the CDR3: TGTGCCTGGAGTCTAGGGACTACCCAATACGAGCAGTACTTC. Amino acids: CAWSLGTTQYEQYF. This chain joins TRBV30 and TRBJ2-7, with 7 bases matching TRBD2. Germline CDR1 reads GTSNPN; CDR2 reads SVGIG (reference sequence). The CDR3 extends over 14 amino acids. V gave up 2 bases and J gave up 4 bases; unmatched junction bases: 8.

The J gene is TRBJ1-1, the V gene TRBV11-1; D possibly corresponds to TRBD1 (6 bases). Germline values: CDR1 SGHAT, CDR2 FQDESV (reference sequence). The germline V and J ends were trimmed by 5 bases and 0 bases, with 16 bases remaining between them. The CDR3 consists of 16 residues. The CDR3 DNA reads TGTGCCAGCAGCCCTGGACAGAGAGAGATGAACACTGAAGCTTTCTTT. It yields the protein CASSPGQREMNTEAFF.

This clone was seen more than once but under ten times. The rearrangement links TRBV5-4 to TRBJ2-3; D uncertain. Between the trimmed V and J ends, which lost 0 bases and 1 base, there was a span of 6 bases. The CDR3 totals 14 residues. Germline loops: CDR1 SGHNT, CDR2 YYREEE (reference sequence). The CDR3 bases are TGTGCCAGCAGCTTGGCCGAGGGCACAGATACGCAGTATTTT. This codes for CASSLAEGTDTQYF.

This clone was observed a handful of times. The chain joins TRBV7-9 to TRBJ1-2; D unclear. CDR3 size: 14 residues. V was clipped by 5 bases and J by 7 bases, with 17 bases between them. Germline lookup yields CDR1 SEHNR and CDR2 FQNEAQ (reference sequence). The CDR3 region is CASSPPRGGRGYTF. Written as DNA, the CDR3 is TGTGCCAGCAGCCCCCCCCGGGGTGGTCGTGGCTACACCTTC.

The V gene is TRBV10-3, the J gene TRBJ2-3; 11 bases are a match to TRBD2. CDR1 is ENHRY and CDR2 is SYGVKD in the germline V gene. The CDR3 spans 16 residues. V gave up 6 bases and J gave up 0 bases; unmatched junction bases: 5. The CDR3 protein is CAISVAGGISTDTQYF. Here the CDR3 DNA reads TGTGCCATCAGCGTAGCGGGAGGGATCAGCACAGATACGCAGTATTTT.

The chain joins TRBV29-1 to TRBJ1-1; D remains unclear. Germline CDR1 is SQVTM and CDR2 is ANQGSEA. With 3 bases removed from V and 1 base from J, the gap between germline ends came to 12 bases. This CDR3 region has 14 residues. CDR3: CSVDPPLRNTEAFF. The CDR3 DNA sequence: TGCAGCGTTGATCCCCCCCTCCGGAACACTGAAGCTTTCTTT.

The table lists this clone with a few counts. The chain combines TRBV7-2 with TRBJ2-7; TRBD2 might be the D (8 bases). V was cut by 10 bases and J by 3 bases, with 16 bases left in between. Per the germline V gene, CDR1 is SGHTA and CDR2 is FQGNSA. CDR3 length: 13 residues. This CDR3 is CATRGRGDYEQYF. The DNA of the CDR3 is TGTGCCACAAGGGGGCGGGGGGACTACGAGCAGTACTTC.

This clone occurred a few times. CDR3 region: CASSPRLAGEPPREQYF. The CDR3 nucleotides read TGCGCCAGCAGCCCTAGACTAGCGGGAGAGCCGCCACGAGAGCAGTACTTC. The J gene is TRBJ2-7, the V gene TRBV5-1, with TRBD2 matching 12 bases. The CDR3 runs to 17 residues. The germline CDR1 and CDR2 sequences are SGHRS and YFSETQ. The V segment lost 4 bases and the J segment 7 bases; nucleotides outside the gene matches: 15. Full variable domain (missing parts from reference TRBV5-1 and TRBJ2-7): KAGVTQTPRYLIKTRGQQVTLSCSPISGHRSVSWYQQTPGQGLQFLFEYFSETQRNKGNFPGRFSGRQFSNSRSEMNVSTLELGDSALYLCASSPRLAGEPPREQYFGPGTRLTVT.

This clone was picked up a small number of times. This sequence joins TRBV18 and TRBJ2-7, with a weak D call TRBD1 (6 bases). CDR1 and CDR2 (germline): KGHSH, LQKENI. V gave up 6 bases and J gave up 4 bases, with 16 bases separating them. The CDR3 is 14 residues long. DNA of the CDR3: TGTGCCAGCTCCCGCCCGGGACAACAATACGAGCAGTACTTC. Translating gives CASSRPGQQYEQYF.

This clone was observed a few times. The chain employs TRBV14 and TRBJ1-1, with D maybe TRBD1 (6 bases). V shed 1 base and J shed 3 bases, with 15 bases lying between them. This CDR3 spans 16 amino acids. The germline CDR1 and CDR2 sequences are SGHDN and FVKESK. CDR3 sequence reads: CASSQVLGAGDTEAFF. CDR3 DNA sequence: TGTGCCAGCAGCCAAGTTTTGGGGGCGGGGGACACTGAAGCTTTCTTT.

The gene calls are TRBV5-6 and TRBJ2-7; D is perhaps TRBD2 (6 bases). V dropped 0 bases and J dropped 3 bases, with 16 bases sitting between them. The CDR3 is made up of 16 amino acids. CDR1 and CDR2 (germline): SGHDT, YYEEEE. Written as DNA, the CDR3 is TGTGCCAGCAGCTTGGGGCCGGGGAGGCCGATCTACGAGCAGTACTTC. It codes for CASSLGPGRPIYEQYF.

The chain is built from TRBV7-9 and TRBJ2-1; 9 bases map to TRBD1. The CDR3 sequence is 15 residues long. The germline V gene has CDR1 SEHNR and CDR2 FQNEAQ (reference sequence). The V and J ends lost 1 base and 6 bases, in that order; junction bases with no gene match: 4. Here the CDR3 reads CASSLGPGQGNEQFF. In DNA form, the CDR3 reads TGTGCCAGCAGCTTAGGGCCGGGACAGGGCAATGAGCAGTTCTTC.

This clone was counted only a few times. V usage is TRBV18 and J usage is TRBJ1-2; 7 bases fit TRBD1. Germline CDR1 KGHSH, CDR2 LQKENI. The length of the CDR3 is 15 residues. The J segment lost 2 bases and the V segment lost 4 bases, leaving 7 bases of the junction unmatched. The CDR3 coding sequence is TGTGCCAGCTCACTACGACAGGGTGAGAACTATGGCTACACCTTC. Amino acids: CASSLRQGENYGYTF.

The rearrangement links TRBV25-1 to TRBJ2-1, with TRBD2 matching over 8 bases. Germline V gene lookup returns CDR1 MGHDK and CDR2 SYGVNS. The CDR3 sequence is 15 residues long. J lost 5 bases, V lost 2 bases, and 5 bases had no gene match. The CDR3 nucleotides are TGTGCCAGCAGTGAAGCCACTAGCGGAAACAATGAGCAGTTCTTC. Amino acids: CASSEATSGNNEQFF. Drawing the rest from reference TRBV25-1 and TRBJ2-1, the complete variable domain is EADIYQTPRYLVIGTGKKITLECSQTMGHDKMYWYQQDPGMELHLIHYSYGVNSTEKGDLSSESTVSRIRTEHFPLTLESARPSHTSQYLCASSEATSGNNEQFFGPGTRLTVL.

In this sample, this clone turned up a few times. The chain employs TRBV27 and TRBJ1-5; D call uncertain. From germline, CDR1 is MNHEY and CDR2 SMNVEV (reference sequence). V shed 5 bases and J shed 3 bases, with 5 bases lying between them. CDR3 length: 12 residues. DNA of the CDR3: TGTGCCAGCAGTGCCTACAATCAGCCCCAGCATTTT. Amino acids: CASSAYNQPQHF.

This chain joins TRBV5-1 and TRBJ1-5, with D unclear. In germline, CDR1 is SGHRS, CDR2 YFSETQ. V lost 0 bases and J 4 bases, leaving 5 bases between the germline ends. The CDR3 loop spans 13 amino acids. CDR3 nucleotides: TGCGCCAGCAGCTTGGAGCTTAATCAGCCCCAGCATTTT. It translates to CASSLELNQPQHF.

This clone was recorded a few times. The DNA of the CDR3 is TGTGCCAGCAGCCGCCGGGACAGGGCTGAAGCTTTCTTT. Translation: CASSRRDRAEAFF. The rearrangement joins TRBV7-9 to TRBJ1-1; 9 bases map to TRBD1. J was trimmed by 6 bases and V by 5 bases; bases with no gene match: 4. This CDR3 contains 13 residues. The germline V gene has CDR1 SEHNR and CDR2 FQNEAQ (reference sequence). The whole variable domain, remainder taken from reference TRBV7-9 and TRBJ1-1, is DTGVSQNPRHKITKRGQNVTFRCDPISEHNRLYWYRQTLGQGPEFLTYFQNEAQLEKSRLLSDRFSAERPKGSFSTLEIQRTEQGDSAMYLCASSRRDRAEAFFGQGTRLTVV.

This chain links TRBV5-4 with TRBJ2-5; 9 nucleotides agree with TRBD2. Trimming took 0 bases from V and 0 from J; bases not matched to a gene: 3. There are 16 residues in the CDR3. Germline CDR1 SGHNT, CDR2 YYREEE (reference sequence). CDR3 nucleotide sequence: TGTGCCAGCAGCTTGGGACTAGCGGACTACCAAGAGACCCAGTACTTC. Encoded protein: CASSLGLADYQETQYF.

This clone showed up just a few times. The chain has TRBV7-9 and TRBJ2-1; maybe TRBD1 (5 bases). The V gene lost 0 bases and the J gene lost 7 bases, with 25 bases spanning the gap. Germline V gene lookup returns CDR1 SEHNR and CDR2 FQNEAQ (reference sequence). The CDR3 contains 19 residues. CDR3 region: CASSLALWRGPRVANEQFF. The CDR3 DNA reads TGTGCCAGCAGCTTAGCGCTTTGGCGTGGACCCAGGGTGGCAAATGAGCAGTTCTTC. The complete variable domain, with remaining parts taken from reference TRBV7-9 and TRBJ2-1, reads DTGVSQNPRHKITKRGQNVTFRCDPISEHNRLYWYRQTLGQGPEFLTYFQNEAQLEKSRLLSDRFSAERPKGSFSTLEIQRTEQGDSAMYLCASSLALWRGPRVANEQFFGPGTRLTVL.

This clone was seen a few times. The V call is TRBV30, the J call TRBJ2-1, with 8 bases that match TRBD1. Looked up from germline, CDR1 is GTSNPN and CDR2 is SVGIG (reference sequence). CDR3 length: 17 residues. V was clipped by 2 bases and J by 3 bases; unmatched bases: 12. CDR3 residues: CAWSPDRGSRVYNEQFF. Written as DNA, the CDR3 is TGTGCCTGGAGTCCCGACAGGGGAAGCAGGGTCTACAATGAGCAGTTCTTC.

The chain is built from TRBV30 and TRBJ2-1; the match to TRBD2 covers 12 bases. Germline V gene lookup returns CDR1 GTSNPN and CDR2 SVGIG (reference sequence). The CDR3 is made up of 16 amino acids. V lost 0 bases to trimming and J lost 6 bases; unmatched junction nucleotides: 6. The CDR3, as DNA: TGTGCCTGGAGTGTTTTTGCTAGCGGGAGGGCCAATGAGCAGTTCTTC. Translation gives CAWSVFASGRANEQFF. Full variable domain (outside the CDR3, taken from reference TRBV30 and TRBJ2-1): SQTIHQWPATLVQPVGSPLSLECTVEGTSNPNLYWYRQAAGRGLQLLFYSVGIGQISSEVPQNLSASRPQDRQFILSSKKLLLSDSGFYLCAWSVFASGRANEQFFGPGTRLTVL.

V is TRBV18 and J is TRBJ1-2; D call uncertain. This CDR3 is built from 14 residues. V dropped 6 bases and J dropped 0 bases, with 11 bases sitting between them. Germline-derived CDR1 and CDR2 are KGHSH and LQKENI. The CDR3 protein is CASSGIAANYGYTF. In nucleotides, the CDR3 is TGTGCCAGCTCCGGGATTGCGGCTAACTATGGCTACACCTTC.